These 4 T cell receptor beta chains came from one sample sequenced in a study of long-term antiretroviral therapy in people with HIV. Survey-level resolution applied to immunoSEQ assay v3.0. Clones were read by immunoSEQ multiplex PCR, and TCRdb kept only the in-frame ones, dropping some. Of roughly 38,000 clones in the sample, 80% are singletons; the top ten hold 4.5% to 6%. The sample was unsorted PBMCs, taken 3.4 years after starting antiretroviral therapy. Receptors were obtained from a man younger than 45 with HIV.

The rearrangement links TRBV4-3 to TRBJ2-6; D uncertain. The CDR3 runs 15 residues. V was trimmed by 3 bases and J by 0 bases, leaving 6 bases between them. Germline V gene lookup returns CDR1 LGHNA and CDR2 YSLEER. CDR3: CASSHSVSGANVLTF. The CDR3 DNA follows: TGCGCCAGCAGCCATAGTGTCTCTGGGGCCAACGTCCTGACTTTC.

The chain couples TRBV28 to TRBJ2-7; 12 bases line up with TRBD1. Germline V gives CDR1 MDHEN, CDR2 SYDVKM. The J segment lost 6 bases and the V segment lost 7 bases, leaving 10 bases of the junction unmatched. This CDR3 comprises 15 residues. CDR3 loop: CASTIPGQGATEQYF. CDR3 nucleotide sequence: TGTGCCAGCACAATACCGGGACAGGGGGCCACCGAGCAGTACTTC.

The chain carries TRBV6-5 and TRBJ1-3; TRBD1 matches 11 bases. There are 15 residues in the CDR3. In germline, CDR1 is MNHEY, CDR2 SVGAGI. The V gene end was trimmed by 6 bases and the J gene end by 4 bases; junction bases not matched to a gene: 5. DNA of the CDR3: TGTGCCAGCAGGACGGACAGGGGGCGGGGAAACACCATATATTTT. Amino acids: CASRTDRGRGNTIYF.

This clone turned up a few times. The chain joins TRBV6-6 to TRBJ1-2; D remains unclear. V lost 2 bases and J 8 bases, leaving 12 bases between the germline ends. CDR1 MNHNY and CDR2 SVGAGI come from the germline V gene (reference sequence). CDR3 size: 13 residues. The DNA of the CDR3 is TGTGCCAGCAGTTACGGGCCAGCGGGAGGCTACACCTTC. It codes for CASSYGPAGGYTF.